This T cell receptor beta chain was captured in a study of OX40 agonist ivuxolimab in advanced cancers. Overall study: It was ivuxolimab, an agonistic anti-OX40 (CD134) antibody, that patients were treated with. At 65% to 85% male, the cohort had a mean age of 60 years, ranging from roughly 20 to 90. The study's findings and limits: A proportion of nonresponders additionally exhibited low normalized T-cell clonal expansion.

Method: immunoSEQ multiplex PCR; TCRdb's copy keeps in-frame clones and lacks some. The sample has just under 65,000 clones, 91% seen once. This clone was observed a single time. What it recognizes is unknown. Germline values: CDR1 LNHDA, CDR2 SQIVND (reference sequence). The CDR3 length is 15 residues. The V segment lost 5 bases and the J segment 9 bases; nucleotides outside the gene matches: 6. Samples were taken at baseline and on day 1 of cycles 4 and 7. The specimen was CD4+ or CD8+ T cells sorted from blood, collected in a trial of the OX40 agonist ivuxolimab. This chain connects TRBV19 to TRBJ2-4; 14 bases map to TRBD2. The receptor was derived from an adult with an advanced solid tumor such as melanoma, head and neck, liver or kidney cancer. The CDR3 loop reads CASSPPGLAGAIQYF. As DNA, the CDR3 is TGTGCCAGTAGTCCGCCGGGACTAGCGGGAGCCATTCAGTACTTC.